Sequencing of this T cell receptor (beta chain) was carried out in a study of technical replicates of blood from four donors. Data came from immunoSEQ multiplex PCR; TCRdb stores just in-frame clones and leaves some out. The sample contains tens of thousands of clones, roughly nine tenths of which appear only once. The table lists this clone with a few counts. Trimming cost V 5 bases and J 3 bases, with 5 bases left between them. Germline loops: CDR1 SEHNR, CDR2 FQNEAQ (reference sequence). The CDR3 runs 11 residues. This receptor was identified in a human donor in good health. Some clones in this sample may be carry-over from other donors' samples. This chain joins TRBV7-9 and TRBJ2-7, with a tentative D call TRBD2 (5 bases). Input material: T cells isolated from PBMCs. The CDR3 DNA sequence: TGTGCCAGCAGCGAGGGCTACGAGCAGTACTTC. This gives the protein CASSEGYEQYF.